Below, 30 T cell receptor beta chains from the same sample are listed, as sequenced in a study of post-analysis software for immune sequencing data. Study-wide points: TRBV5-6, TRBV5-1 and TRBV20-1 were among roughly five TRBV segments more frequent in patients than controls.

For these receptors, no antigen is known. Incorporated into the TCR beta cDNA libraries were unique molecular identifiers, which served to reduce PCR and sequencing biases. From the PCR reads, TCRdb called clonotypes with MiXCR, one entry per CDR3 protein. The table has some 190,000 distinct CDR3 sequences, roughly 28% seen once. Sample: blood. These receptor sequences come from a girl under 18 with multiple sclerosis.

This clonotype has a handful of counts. Written as DNA, the CDR3 is TGTGCCAGCAGCAGCCGGACGTTTTCACCCCTCCACTTT. Encoded protein: CASSSRTFSPLHF. The chain joins TRBV5-5 to TRBJ1-6, with D unclear. The CDR3 sequence is 13 residues long. CDR1 and CDR2 (germline): SGHKS, YYEKEE (reference sequence). Trimming took off 4 bases at V and 9 bases at J, with 11 bases between the two ends. Together with reference TRBV5-5 and TRBJ1-6, the CDR3 gives the full variable domain: DAGVTQSPTHLIKTRGQQVTLRCSPISGHKSVSWYQQVLGQGPQFIFQYYEKEERGRGNFPDRFSARQFPNYSSELNVNALLLGDSALYLCASSSRTFSPLHFGNGTRLTVT.

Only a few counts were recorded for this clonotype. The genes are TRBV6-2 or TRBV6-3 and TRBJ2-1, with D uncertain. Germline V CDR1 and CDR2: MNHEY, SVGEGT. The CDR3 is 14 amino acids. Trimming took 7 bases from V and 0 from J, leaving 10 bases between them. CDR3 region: CASTDGSSYNEQFF. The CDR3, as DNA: TGTGCCAGCACTGACGGAAGCTCCTACAATGAGCAGTTCTTC.

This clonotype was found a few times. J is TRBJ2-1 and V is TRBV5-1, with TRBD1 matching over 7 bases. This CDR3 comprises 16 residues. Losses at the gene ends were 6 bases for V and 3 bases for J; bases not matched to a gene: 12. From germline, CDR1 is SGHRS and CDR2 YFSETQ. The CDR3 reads CASISVSRDSYNEQFF. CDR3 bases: TGCGCCAGCATTAGCGTATCCCGGGACAGCTACAATGAGCAGTTCTTC.

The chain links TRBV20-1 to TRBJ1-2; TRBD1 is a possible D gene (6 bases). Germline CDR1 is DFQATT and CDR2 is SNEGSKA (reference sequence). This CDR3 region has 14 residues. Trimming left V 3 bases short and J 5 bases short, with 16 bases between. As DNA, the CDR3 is TGCAGTGCTAGTAACCGGGACAAGAGATATGGCTACACCTTC. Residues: CSASNRDKRYGYTF.

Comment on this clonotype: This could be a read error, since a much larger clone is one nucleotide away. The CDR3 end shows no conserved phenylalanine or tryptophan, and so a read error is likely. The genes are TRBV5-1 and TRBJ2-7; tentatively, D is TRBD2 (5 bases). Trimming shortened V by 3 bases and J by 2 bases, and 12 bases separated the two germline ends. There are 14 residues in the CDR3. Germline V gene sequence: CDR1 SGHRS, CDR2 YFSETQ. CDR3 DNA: TGCGCCAGCAGCTCCCCGGAGGCCACCTACGAGCAGTACTGC. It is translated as CASSSPEATYEQYC.

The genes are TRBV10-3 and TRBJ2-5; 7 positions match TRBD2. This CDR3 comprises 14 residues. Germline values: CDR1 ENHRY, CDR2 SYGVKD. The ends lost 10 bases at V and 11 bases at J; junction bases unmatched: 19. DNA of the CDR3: TGTGCCAACCTAAATCGGCGGGAGAGCGATGAGCAGTACTTC. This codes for CANLNRRESDEQYF.

This chain's CDR3 is CSARQKGASGTEAFF. The CDR3 DNA follows: TGCAGTGCTAGGCAAAAGGGGGCATCGGGCACTGAAGCTTTCTTT. The chain joins TRBV20-1 to TRBJ1-1, with 7 bases identical to TRBD1. The CDR3 loop spans 15 amino acids. Per the germline V gene, CDR1 is DFQATT and CDR2 is SNEGSKA (reference sequence). With 3 bases clipped from V and 4 bases from J, the junction kept 11 bases outside the gene matches.

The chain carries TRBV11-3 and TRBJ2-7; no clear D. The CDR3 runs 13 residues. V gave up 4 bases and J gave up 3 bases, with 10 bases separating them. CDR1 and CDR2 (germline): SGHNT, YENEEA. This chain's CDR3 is CASSSTVGYEQYF. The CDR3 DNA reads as TGTGCCAGCAGCTCCACTGTGGGCTACGAGCAGTACTTC.

The CDR3 region is CASSEGLVDTQYF. CDR3 nucleotides: TGTGCCAGCAGTGAAGGTCTTGTGGATACGCAGTATTTT. This chain links TRBV6-1 with TRBJ2-3; D remains ambiguous. The CDR3 totals 13 residues. Per germline, CDR1 MNHNS and CDR2 SASEGT. V lost 1 base, J lost 6 bases, and 8 bases lay in between.

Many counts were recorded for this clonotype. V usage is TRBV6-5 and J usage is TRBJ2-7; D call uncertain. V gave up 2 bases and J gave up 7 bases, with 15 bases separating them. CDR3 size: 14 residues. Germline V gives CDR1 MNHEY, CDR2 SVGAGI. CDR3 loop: CASSYRQAVGEQYF. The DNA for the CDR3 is TGTGCCAGCAGTTACAGGCAGGCCGTCGGGGAGCAGTACTTC.

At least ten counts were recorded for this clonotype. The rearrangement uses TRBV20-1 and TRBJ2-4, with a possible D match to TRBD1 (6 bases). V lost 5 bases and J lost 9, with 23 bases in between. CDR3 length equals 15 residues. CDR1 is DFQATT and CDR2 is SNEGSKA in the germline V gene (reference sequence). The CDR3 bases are TGCAGTGCTGGACCGCCGGGACACGGGCACGGCATTCAGTACTTC. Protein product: CSAGPPGHGHGIQYF.

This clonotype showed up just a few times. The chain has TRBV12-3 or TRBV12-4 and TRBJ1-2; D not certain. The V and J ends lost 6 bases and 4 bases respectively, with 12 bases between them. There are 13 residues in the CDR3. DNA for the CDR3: TGTGCCAGCAGCTCCAGCCGCACCTATGGCTACACCTTC. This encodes CASSSSRTYGYTF.

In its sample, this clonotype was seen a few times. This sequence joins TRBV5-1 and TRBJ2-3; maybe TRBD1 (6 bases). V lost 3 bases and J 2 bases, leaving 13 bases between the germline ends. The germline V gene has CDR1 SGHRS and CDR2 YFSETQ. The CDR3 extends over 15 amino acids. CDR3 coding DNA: TGCGCCAGCAGCTCGTCAGGGGCCTCCACAGATACGCAGTATTTT. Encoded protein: CASSSSGASTDTQYF.

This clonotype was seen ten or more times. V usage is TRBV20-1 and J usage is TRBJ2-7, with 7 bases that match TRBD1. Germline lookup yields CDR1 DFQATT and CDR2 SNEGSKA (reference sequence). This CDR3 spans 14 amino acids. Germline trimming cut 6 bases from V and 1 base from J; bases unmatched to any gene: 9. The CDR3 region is CSAFGQVASYEQYF. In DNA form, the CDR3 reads TGCAGTGCCTTCGGACAGGTTGCATCCTACGAGCAGTACTTC.

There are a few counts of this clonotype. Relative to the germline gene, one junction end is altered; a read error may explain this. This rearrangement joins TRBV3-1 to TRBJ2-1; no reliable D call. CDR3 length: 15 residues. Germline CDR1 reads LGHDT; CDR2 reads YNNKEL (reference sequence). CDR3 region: CARSPSTSSYNEQFF. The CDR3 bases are TGTGCCAGAAGCCCATCCACGAGCTCCTACAATGAGCAGTTCTTC.

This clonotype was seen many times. Written as DNA, the CDR3 is TGCGCCAGCAGCCCGACGGCGAACACTGAAGCTTTCTTT. This encodes CASSPTANTEAFF. The chain carries TRBV5-1 and TRBJ1-1; D remains ambiguous. V shed 4 bases and J shed 1 base, with 8 bases lying between them. This CDR3 region has 13 residues. In germline, CDR1 is SGHRS, CDR2 YFSETQ.

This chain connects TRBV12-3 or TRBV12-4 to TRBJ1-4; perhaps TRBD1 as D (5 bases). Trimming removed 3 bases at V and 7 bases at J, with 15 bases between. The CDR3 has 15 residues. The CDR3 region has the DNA TGTGCCAGCAGTTTCGGGAGGGGCGAAACTGAAAAACTGTTTTTT. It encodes CASSFGRGETEKLFF.

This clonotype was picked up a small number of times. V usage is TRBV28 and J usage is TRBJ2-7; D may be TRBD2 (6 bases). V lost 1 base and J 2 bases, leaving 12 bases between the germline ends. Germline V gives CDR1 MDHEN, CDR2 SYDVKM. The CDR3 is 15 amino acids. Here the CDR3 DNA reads TGTGCCAGCAGTTTATCCGGAACGGGGGCCTACGAGCAGTACTTC. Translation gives CASSLSGTGAYEQYF.

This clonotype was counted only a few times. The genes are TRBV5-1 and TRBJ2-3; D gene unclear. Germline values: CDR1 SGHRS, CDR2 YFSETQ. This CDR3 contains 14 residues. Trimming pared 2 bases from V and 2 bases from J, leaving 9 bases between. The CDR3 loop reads CASSFAGVTDTQYF. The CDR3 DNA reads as TGCGCCAGCAGCTTTGCTGGGGTCACAGATACGCAGTATTTT. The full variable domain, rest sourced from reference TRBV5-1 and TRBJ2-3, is KAGVTQTPRYLIKTRGQQVTLSCSPISGHRSVSWYQQTPGQGLQFLFEYFSETQRNKGNFPGRFSGRQFSNSRSEMNVSTLELGDSALYLCASSFAGVTDTQYFGPGTRLTVL.

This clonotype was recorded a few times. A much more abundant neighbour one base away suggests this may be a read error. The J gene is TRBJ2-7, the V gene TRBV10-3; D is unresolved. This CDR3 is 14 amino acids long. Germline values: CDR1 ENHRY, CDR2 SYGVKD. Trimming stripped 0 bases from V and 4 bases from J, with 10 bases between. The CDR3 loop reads CAISESAGRYEQYF. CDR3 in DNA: TGTGCCATCAGTGAGTCGGCCGGAAGGTACGAGCAGTACTTC.

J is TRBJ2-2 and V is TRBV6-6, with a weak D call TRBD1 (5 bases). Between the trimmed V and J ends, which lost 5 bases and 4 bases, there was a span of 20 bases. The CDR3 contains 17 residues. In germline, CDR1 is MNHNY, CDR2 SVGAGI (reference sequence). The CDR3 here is CASSRGRGRLGTGELFF. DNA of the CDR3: TGTGCCAGCAGTAGGGGAAGGGGTCGATTGGGCACCGGGGAGCTGTTTTTT.

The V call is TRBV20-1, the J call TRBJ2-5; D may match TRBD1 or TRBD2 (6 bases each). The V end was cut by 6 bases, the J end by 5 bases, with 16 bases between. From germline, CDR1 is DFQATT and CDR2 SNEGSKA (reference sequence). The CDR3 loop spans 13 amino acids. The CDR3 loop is CSAVGGTRETQYF. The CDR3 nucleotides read TGCAGTGCGGTTGGGGGGACAAGGGAGACCCAGTACTTC.

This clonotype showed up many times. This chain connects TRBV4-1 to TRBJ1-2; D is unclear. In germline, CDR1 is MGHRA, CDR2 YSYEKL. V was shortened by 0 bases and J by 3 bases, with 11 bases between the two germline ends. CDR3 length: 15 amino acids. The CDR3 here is CASSQDMRVDYGYTF. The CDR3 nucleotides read TGCGCCAGCAGCCAAGATATGCGGGTGGACTATGGCTACACCTTC.

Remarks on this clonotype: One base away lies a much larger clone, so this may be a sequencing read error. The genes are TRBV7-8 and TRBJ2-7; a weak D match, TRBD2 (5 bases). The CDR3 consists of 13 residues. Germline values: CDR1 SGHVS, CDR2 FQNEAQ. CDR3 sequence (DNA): TGTACCAGCACCGAGGGCCCATCCTACGAGCAGTACTTC. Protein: CTSTEGPSYEQYF.

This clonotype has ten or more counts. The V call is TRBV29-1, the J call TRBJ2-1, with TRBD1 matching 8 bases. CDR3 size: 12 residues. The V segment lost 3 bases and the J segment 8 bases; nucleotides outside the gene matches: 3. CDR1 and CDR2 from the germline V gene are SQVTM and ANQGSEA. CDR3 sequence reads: CSVDDRGDEQFF. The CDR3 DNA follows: TGCAGCGTTGACGACAGGGGCGATGAGCAGTTCTTC.

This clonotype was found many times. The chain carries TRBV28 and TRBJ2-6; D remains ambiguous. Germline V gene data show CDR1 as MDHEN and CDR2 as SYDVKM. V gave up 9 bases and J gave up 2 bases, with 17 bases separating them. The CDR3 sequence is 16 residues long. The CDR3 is CASSGLKATGANVLTF. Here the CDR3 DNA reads TGTGCCAGTTCCGGGCTCAAGGCCACTGGGGCCAACGTCCTGACTTTC.

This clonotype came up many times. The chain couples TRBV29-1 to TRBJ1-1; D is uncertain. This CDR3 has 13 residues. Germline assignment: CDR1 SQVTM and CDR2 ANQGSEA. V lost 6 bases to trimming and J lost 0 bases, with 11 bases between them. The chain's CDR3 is CSVIDTVNTEAFF. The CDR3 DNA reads TGCAGCGTAATCGACACTGTGAACACTGAAGCTTTCTTT.

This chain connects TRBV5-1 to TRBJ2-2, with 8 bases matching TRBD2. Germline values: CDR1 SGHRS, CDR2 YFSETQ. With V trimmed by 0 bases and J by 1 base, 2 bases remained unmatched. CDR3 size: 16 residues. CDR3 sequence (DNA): TGCGCCAGCAGCTTGGCGACTAGCGAGAACACCGGGGAGCTGTTTTTT. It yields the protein CASSLATSENTGELFF. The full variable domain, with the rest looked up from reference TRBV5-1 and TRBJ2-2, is KAGVTQTPRYLIKTRGQQVTLSCSPISGHRSVSWYQQTPGQGLQFLFEYFSETQRNKGNFPGRFSGRQFSNSRSEMNVSTLELGDSALYLCASSLATSENTGELFFGEGSRLTVL.

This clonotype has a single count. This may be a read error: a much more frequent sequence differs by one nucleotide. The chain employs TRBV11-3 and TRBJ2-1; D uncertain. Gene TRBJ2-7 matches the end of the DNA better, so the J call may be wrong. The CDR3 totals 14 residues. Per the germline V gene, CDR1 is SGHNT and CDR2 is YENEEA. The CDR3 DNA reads TGTGCCAGCAGCACAGTCGGTCCTAACAATGAGCAGTACTTC. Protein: CASSTVGPNNEQYF.

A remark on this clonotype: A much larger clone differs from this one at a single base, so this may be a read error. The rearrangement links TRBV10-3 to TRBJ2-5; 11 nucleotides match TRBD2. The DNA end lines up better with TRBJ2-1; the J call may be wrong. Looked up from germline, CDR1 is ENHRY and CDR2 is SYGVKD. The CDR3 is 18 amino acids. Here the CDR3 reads CAISGPPGLAEYQETQFF. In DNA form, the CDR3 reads TGTGCCATCAGTGGGCCCCCGGGACTAGCGGAATACCAAGAGACCCAGTTCTTC.